A single sample is the source of the 27 T cell receptor beta chains below, sequenced in a study of T-cell reconstitution after alpha-beta-depleted transplantation in children (dated by TCRdb to the mid-2010s). Library construction relied on PCR. This sample was sequenced with an Illumina HiSeq 2500. TCR libraries were prepared with molecular barcoding, using unique molecular identifiers to normalize TCRbeta repertoire quantification. The public reads were run again by TCRdb, first through fastp at Q25 and then through MiXCR, and only productive beta chains were kept. Here each entry gathers all rows of one CDR3 protein and keeps the most common genes and DNA. The sample records roughly 500,000 distinct CDR3 sequences, approximately 16% of which are singletons. 3% to 4% of the sample comes from the top ten. Here the sequenced sample was PBMCs from the stem cell graft donor, taken from the stem cell graft. These receptors were taken from a human donor who donated a stem cell graft to a child with acute lymphoblastic leukemia.

The chain has TRBV6-5 and TRBJ1-5; D possibly corresponds to TRBD1 (5 bases). CDR1 and CDR2 from the germline V gene are MNHEY and SVGAGI. The CDR3 spans 14 residues. Deletions cut 2 bases from V and 4 bases from J, with 9 bases between. The CDR3 sequence is CASSYLGVNQPQHF. The CDR3 DNA reads TGTGCCAGCAGTTACCTAGGGGTTAATCAGCCCCAGCATTTT.

This clonotype was detected only a few times. The rearrangement joins TRBV5-5 to TRBJ2-2; D is possibly TRBD1 or TRBD2 (5 bases each). The germline V gene has CDR1 SGHKS and CDR2 YYEKEE (reference sequence). This CDR3 contains 16 residues. Trimming left V 4 bases short and J 5 bases short, with 18 bases between. CDR3 sequence reads: CASSPGRVLWTGELFF. CDR3 bases: TGTGCCAGCAGCCCGGGGCGGGTACTGTGGACCGGGGAGCTGTTTTTT.

The chain carries TRBV9 and TRBJ2-1; D ambiguous. This CDR3 region has 13 residues. Germline V gene sequence: CDR1 SGDLS, CDR2 YYNGEE. V dropped 0 bases and J dropped 7 bases, with 8 bases sitting between them. The CDR3 DNA reads TGTGCCAGCAGCGTAGAGACGGTAAATGAGCAGTTCTTC. This sequence encodes CASSVETVNEQFF.

The chain is built from TRBV2 and TRBJ2-5, with D maybe TRBD1 (5 bases). The CDR3 totals 16 residues. In germline, CDR1 is SNHLY, CDR2 FYNNEI. Deletions cut 1 base from V and 6 bases from J, with 18 bases between. In DNA form, the CDR3 reads TGTGCCAGCAGTGAAGTTGGGGCGACCGCGATGAAGACCCAGTACTTC. Protein sequence: CASSEVGATAMKTQYF.

There are a few counts of this clonotype. The chain couples TRBV6-2 or TRBV6-3 to TRBJ1-3; no clear D gene. V dropped 7 bases and J dropped 0 bases, with 10 bases sitting between them. The CDR3 has 14 residues. CDR1 MNHEY and CDR2 SVGEGT come from the germline V gene. CDR3 DNA sequence: TGTGCCAGCAACCCCCGGGGCTCTGGAAACACCATATATTTT. Amino acids: CASNPRGSGNTIYF.

The sample holds many counts of this clonotype. The gene calls are TRBV4-1 and TRBJ1-1; maybe TRBD1 (5 bases). V was cut by 6 bases and J by 1 base, with 6 bases left in between. Germline V gene lookup returns CDR1 MGHRA and CDR2 YSYEKL. The CDR3 spans 12 residues. The CDR3 bases are TGCGCCAGCAGGAGGGGGAACACTGAAGCTTTCTTT. Translating it yields CASRRGNTEAFF.

This chain uses TRBV21-1 with TRBJ2-7; the D call of TRBD1 is as the table states it, not checked on the DNA. TRBV21-1 is a known pseudogene. CDR3 length equals 17 residues. CDR3 sequence (DNA): TGTGCCAGCAGCGCTAGAGCGCCAGTGGTTTGTATCTACGAGCAGTACTTC. Encoded protein: CASSARAPVVCIYEQYF.

V usage is TRBV7-3 and J usage is TRBJ1-5; D call uncertain. The ends were cut back, 7 bases at V and 3 bases at J, with 13 bases in the middle. The CDR3 spans 14 residues. In germline, CDR1 is SGHTA, CDR2 FQGTGA. The CDR3 DNA follows: TGTGCCAGCACCAAGATAGGTTCCAATCAGCCCCAGCATTTT. The encoded protein is CASTKIGSNQPQHF.

The table lists this clonotype with a few counts. This rearrangement joins TRBV5-1 to TRBJ2-1; 8 nucleotides line up with TRBD2. CDR1 is SGHRS and CDR2 is YFSETQ in the germline V gene. CDR3 length equals 16 residues. With 5 bases clipped from V and 1 base from J, the junction kept 8 bases outside the gene matches. The CDR3 here is CASRVGLAGSYNEQFF. The CDR3 DNA reads as TGCGCCAGCAGGGTAGGGCTAGCGGGTTCCTACAATGAGCAGTTCTTC.

The chain carries TRBV10-3 and TRBJ1-1, with TRBD1 matching over 7 bases. The CDR3 consists of 14 residues. CDR1 ENHRY and CDR2 SYGVKD come from the germline V gene. Losses at the gene ends were 4 bases for V and 4 bases for J; bases not matched to a gene: 6. CDR3 protein: CAISVQGLATEAFF. The CDR3 DNA reads TGTGCCATCAGTGTACAGGGGCTGGCCACTGAAGCTTTCTTT.

The genes are TRBV10-3 and TRBJ2-7; D gene ambiguous. V lost 2 bases and J lost 2, with 10 bases in between. The CDR3 contains 14 residues. Germline-derived CDR1 and CDR2 are ENHRY and SYGVKD. This chain's CDR3 is CAISEDVRPYEQYF. As DNA, the CDR3 is TGTGCCATCAGTGAGGACGTGAGGCCCTACGAGCAGTACTTC.

The rearrangement links TRBV12-3 or TRBV12-4 to TRBJ2-3; TRBD1 might be the D (5 bases). The CDR3 runs to 14 residues. V shed 0 bases and J shed 4 bases, with 8 bases lying between them. CDR3 in amino acids: CASSLAQGPDTQYF. CDR3 bases: TGTGCCAGCAGTTTAGCGCAGGGTCCAGATACGCAGTATTTT.

This clonotype turned up a few times. The chain carries TRBV5-1 and TRBJ2-5, with 7 bases matching TRBD2. V shed 1 base, J shed 0 bases, and the junction held 3 bases outside the gene matches. In germline, CDR1 is SGHRS, CDR2 YFSETQ. The CDR3 length is 15 residues. CDR3 residues: CASSLSGMYQETQYF. The CDR3 DNA is TGCGCCAGCAGCTTGAGCGGGATGTACCAAGAGACCCAGTACTTC.

This chain links TRBV7-3 with TRBJ2-1; the D is unclear. Germline assignment: CDR1 SGHTA and CDR2 FQGTGA. The CDR3 runs to 18 residues. V gave up 0 bases and J gave up 5 bases, with 20 bases separating them. The CDR3 nucleotides read TGTGCCAGCAGCTTAACGTATCCGGATTACGGACCCAACAATGAGCAGTTCTTC. Its translation: CASSLTYPDYGPNNEQFF. The variable domain in full, completed from reference TRBV7-3 and TRBJ2-1, reads GAGVSQTPSNKVTEKGKYVELRCDPISGHTALYWYRQSLGQGPEFLIYFQGTGAADDSGLPNDRFFAVRPEGSVSTLKIQRTERGDSAVYLCASSLTYPDYGPNNEQFFGPGTRLTVL.

This chain connects TRBV7-8 to TRBJ2-6; D is possibly TRBD1 (5 bases). The germline V gene has CDR1 SGHVS and CDR2 FQNEAQ. Trimming pared 1 base from V and 0 bases from J, leaving 16 bases between. The CDR3 runs 19 residues. CDR3 protein: CASSLGGGRVYSGANVLTF. Written as DNA, the CDR3 is TGTGCCAGCAGCTTAGGGGGCGGCAGGGTCTACTCTGGGGCCAACGTCCTGACTTTC.

V and J are TRBV18 and TRBJ1-4; D unresolved. This CDR3 region has 13 residues. Germline assignment: CDR1 KGHSH and CDR2 LQKENI. V lost 11 bases and J 8 bases, leaving 18 bases between the germline ends. CDR3 sequence (DNA): TGTGCCGTTCGGAGATCGGCGGACGAAAAACTGTTTTTT. Its translation: CAVRRSADEKLFF.

This clonotype was counted at least ten times. The rearrangement uses TRBV5-1 and TRBJ2-3; 15 bases are a match to TRBD2. This CDR3 contains 16 residues. V was clipped by 3 bases and J by 5 bases; unmatched bases: 4. Looked up from germline, CDR1 is SGHRS and CDR2 is YFSETQ. This chain's CDR3 is CASSYGLAGGLDTQYF. CDR3 bases: TGCGCCAGCAGCTACGGACTAGCGGGAGGGTTAGATACGCAGTATTTT.

This clonotype was counted a few times. This rearrangement joins TRBV11-1 to TRBJ2-4; TRBD2 aligns across 8 bases. This CDR3 contains 18 residues. After removal of 5 bases from V and 3 bases from J, the junction contained 15 bases not matched to a gene. The germline V gene has CDR1 SGHAT and CDR2 FQDESV (reference sequence). Here the CDR3 DNA reads TGTGCCAGCAGCCCAAGGTGGGGACTAGGCGAGGGCAAAAACATTCAGTACTTC. Encoded protein: CASSPRWGLGEGKNIQYF. The full variable domain, with the rest looked up from reference TRBV11-1 and TRBJ2-4, is EAEVAQSPRYKITEKSQAVAFWCDPISGHATLYWYRQILGQGPELLVQFQDESVVDDSQLPKDRFSAERLKGVDSTLKIQPAELGDSAMYLCASSPRWGLGEGKNIQYFGAGTRLSVL.

J is TRBJ2-1 and V is TRBV5-1; unclear D gene. V lost 0 bases and J lost 1, with 14 bases in between. The CDR3 runs to 17 residues. The V gene's germline CDR1 is SGHRS and CDR2 YFSETQ. CDR3 sequence: CASSLAVGILSYNEQFF. In DNA, the CDR3 is TGCGCCAGCAGCTTGGCCGTTGGGATCTTGTCCTACAATGAGCAGTTCTTC.

In its sample, this clonotype was seen a few times. The chain recombines TRBV9 with TRBJ2-7, with 8 bases fitting TRBD1. The germline V gene has CDR1 SGDLS and CDR2 YYNGEE. The CDR3 is 12 amino acids. V gave up 4 bases and J gave up 8 bases; unmatched junction bases: 5. In DNA, the CDR3 is TGTGCCAGCAGCCACGGGACAGGTCAGCAGTACTTC. Amino acids: CASSHGTGQQYF. The complete variable domain, with remaining parts taken from reference TRBV9 and TRBJ2-7, reads DSGVTQTPKHLITATGQRVTLRCSPRSGDLSVYWYQQSLDQGLQFLIQYYNGEERAKGNILERFSAQQFPDLHSELNLSSLELGDSALYFCASSHGTGQQYFGPGTRLTVT.

Many counts were recorded for this clonotype. This chain joins TRBV3-1 and TRBJ2-4; TRBD2 agrees at 12 bases. The germline V gene has CDR1 LGHDT and CDR2 YNNKEL (reference sequence). V shed 1 base, J shed 4 bases, and the junction held 2 bases outside the gene matches. This CDR3 is 16 amino acids long. The CDR3: CASSQVGLAGKNIQYF. The CDR3 DNA is TGTGCCAGCAGCCAAGTAGGACTAGCGGGAAAAAACATTCAGTACTTC.

This clonotype was found a few times. The rearrangement uses TRBV19 and TRBJ2-2; D perhaps matches TRBD1 (6 bases). V lost 6 bases to trimming and J lost 1 base, with 9 bases between them. This CDR3 is built from 14 residues. CDR1 is LNHDA and CDR2 is SQIVND in the germline V gene (reference sequence). DNA for the CDR3: TGTGCCAGTAGGGACAGAAAGAACACCGGGGAGCTGTTTTTT. Protein: CASRDRKNTGELFF.

The rearrangement joins TRBV5-1 to TRBJ1-2; 7 nucleotides match TRBD1. Trimming removed 5 bases from V and 6 bases from J; junction bases left unmatched: 4. The CDR3 sequence is 12 residues long. Germline V gene sequence: CDR1 SGHRS, CDR2 YFSETQ. CDR3 nucleotide sequence: TGCGCCAGCAGGGAGGGGGCCGATGGCTACACCTTC. Residues: CASREGADGYTF.

This rearrangement joins TRBV4-1 to TRBJ1-5; TRBD1 matches 8 bases. This CDR3 contains 16 residues. Germline CDR1 MGHRA, CDR2 YSYEKL. Trimming took 5 bases from V and 0 from J; bases not matched to a gene: 6. The DNA of the CDR3 is TGCGCCAGCAGCAGAGGACAGGGTGATAGCAATCAGCCCCAGCATTTT. This sequence encodes CASSRGQGDSNQPQHF.

The rearrangement links TRBV9 to TRBJ2-5; D is possibly TRBD2 (6 bases). CDR3 size: 15 residues. V lost 1 base to trimming and J lost 5 bases, with 15 bases between them. The V gene's germline CDR1 is SGDLS and CDR2 YYNGEE. As DNA, the CDR3 is TGTGCCAGCAGCGTAACGGGGGAGGCCTGGGAGACCCAGTACTTC. Its protein is CASSVTGEAWETQYF.

The V gene is TRBV12-3 or TRBV12-4, the J gene TRBJ2-4, with a possible D match to TRBD1 (6 bases). Trimming took 6 bases from V and 7 from J, leaving 19 bases between them. The CDR3 contains 15 residues. The CDR3: CASRYRQAEGNIQYF. Here the CDR3 DNA reads TGTGCCAGCAGATACAGACAGGCTGAGGGGAACATTCAGTACTTC.

The J gene is TRBJ2-7, the V gene TRBV29-1; 8 bases match TRBD1. The CDR3 runs to 12 residues. J was trimmed by 5 bases and V by 7 bases; bases with no gene match: 7. CDR1 is SQVTM and CDR2 is ANQGSEA in the germline V gene. CDR3 amino acids: CSANWDRHEQYF. CDR3 nucleotide sequence: TGCAGCGCCAACTGGGACAGGCACGAGCAGTACTTC.